This record looks at one TCR beta chain sequence and its context. Its antigen is currently unknown. No DNA is shown, since the ends of the CDR3 on it are uncertain; the CDR3 is the one TCRdb lists. A total of 13 residues make up the CDR3, ends included. This sample stems from a study of shared clonotypes between healthy human individuals. Method: immunoSEQ multiplex PCR; TCRdb's copy keeps in-frame clones and lacks some. The table has 950,000 to 1,200,000 clones, roughly 80% seen once. The study, taken as a whole, reports: When compared with the clonotypes that were shared by all four sorted-subset donors, the non-shared clonotypes turned out to have lower generation probabilities. Tissue TCR repertoires likely differ from these blood-only repertoires.

This chain uses TRBV21-1 with TRBJ2-7; the table's D gene call, TRBD2, was not cross checked with the DNA. TRBV21-1 is a pseudogene. The sequenced sample was memory CD4+ T cells from PBMCs. The subset is: CD45RA-negative fraction. This receptor was obtained from a man in his late teens or twenties in good health. Some clones in this sample may be carry-over from other donors' samples. CDR3 amino acids: CASGRGVAGGTYF.